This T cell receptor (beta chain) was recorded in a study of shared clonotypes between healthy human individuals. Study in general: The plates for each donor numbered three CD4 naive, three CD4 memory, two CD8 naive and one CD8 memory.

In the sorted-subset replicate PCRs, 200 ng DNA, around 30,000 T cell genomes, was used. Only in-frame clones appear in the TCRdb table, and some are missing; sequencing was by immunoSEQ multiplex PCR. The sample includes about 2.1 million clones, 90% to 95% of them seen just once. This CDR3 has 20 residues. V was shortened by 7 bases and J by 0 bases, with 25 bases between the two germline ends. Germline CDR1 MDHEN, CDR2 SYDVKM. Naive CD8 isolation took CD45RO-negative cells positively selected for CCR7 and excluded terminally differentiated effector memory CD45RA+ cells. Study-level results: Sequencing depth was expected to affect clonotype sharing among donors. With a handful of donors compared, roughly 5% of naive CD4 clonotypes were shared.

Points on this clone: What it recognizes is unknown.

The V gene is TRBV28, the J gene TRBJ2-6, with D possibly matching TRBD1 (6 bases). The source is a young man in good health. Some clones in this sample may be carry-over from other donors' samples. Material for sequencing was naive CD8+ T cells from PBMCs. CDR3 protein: CASTSEKPGQWRSGANVLTF. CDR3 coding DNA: TGTGCCAGCACCTCTGAGAAGCCGGGACAATGGCGCTCTGGGGCCAACGTCCTGACTTTC. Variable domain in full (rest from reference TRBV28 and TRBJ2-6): DVKVTQSSRYLVKRTGEKVFLECVQDMDHENMFWYRQDPGLGLRLIYFSYDVKMKEKGDIPEGYSVSREKKERFSLILESASTNQTSMYLCASTSEKPGQWRSGANVLTFGAGSRLTVL.